Listed below are T cell receptor beta chains from one sample, sequenced in a study of CD8+CD57+ T cells in acquired aplastic anemia. TCRdb called the reads again in MiXCR, with one record for every CDR3 protein. The sample shows 150,000 to 200,000 distinct CDR3 sequences, roughly 48% of them seen only once. Source material: sorted CD4+, CD8+, or CD8+CD57+ T cells (not recorded which) from PBMCs. The source of these receptors is a human donor in good health. Both conserved end residues are part of each CDR3. A D gene is named only where the DNA matches it firmly. Some rows have no size entry. The others give once, few or many, or a class for an expanded clone.

cdr3_nt,cdr3_aa,d_call,cdr3_length,clone_size,v_call,j_call
TGTGCCAGCAGCTTGGTTACGACTAGCGGGCACTCTGGGGCCAACGTCCTGACTTTC,CASSLVTTSGHSGANVLTF,TRBD2,19,NA,TRBV7-8,TRBJ2-6
TGTGCCAGCAGCTTAGCGCAAAGACAGCCCCAGCATTTT,CASSLAQRQPQHF,NA,13,NA,TRBV7-9,TRBJ1-5
TGTGCCAGCAGCTTAGCGGGTGTAGGGATGGGTTATGGCTACACCTTC,CASSLAGVGMGYGYTF,NA,16,few,TRBV7-2,TRBJ1-2
TGTGCCAGCGCCGACAACCAATTCTTGACTGTCTCTGGCTACACCTTC,CASADNQFLTVSGYTF,NA,16,few,TRBV6-1,TRBJ1-2
TGTGCCAGCAGTCGGTCGTCCGGGACAGGGATTGGGGCTTTCTTT,CASSRSSGTGIGAFF,TRBD1,15,few,TRBV6-1,TRBJ1-1
TGTGCCAGCAGCTTAACGGAGGGGAGAGGGATGGGGGAGCAGTACTTC,CASSLTEGRGMGEQYF,NA,16,many,TRBV7-3,TRBJ2-7
TGTGCCAGCAGCTTAGTCTGGCAGAACGCGGTTGGCTACACCTTC,CASSLVWQNAVGYTF,NA,15,few,TRBV11-2,TRBJ1-2
TGTGCCAGCAGCCCCAGACGTGGGACTAGCGGGATCAACGAGCAGTACTTC,CASSPRRGTSGINEQYF,TRBD2,17,NA,TRBV11-1,TRBJ2-7
TGTGCCAGCAGCGTGGGACAAATGAACACCGGGGAGCTGTTTTTT,CASSVGQMNTGELFF,NA,15,many,TRBV7-3,TRBJ2-2
TGTGCCAGCAGCCCCTGGCGGTACCAAGAGACCCAGTACTTC,CASSPWRYQETQYF,NA,14,NA,TRBV2,TRBJ2-5
TGTGCCAGCAGCTTAGTGGAGGGCCGAAAACTGTTTTTT,CASSLVEGRKLFF,NA,13,many,TRBV7-9,TRBJ1-4
TGTGCCAGTAGTATAGCAGGGGCGAATGAAAAACTGTTTTTT,CASSIAGANEKLFF,NA,14,NA,TRBV19,TRBJ1-4
TGTGCCAGCAGTTTATCGATAAGGGGTAAGGGCTCCTACGAGCAGTACTTC,CASSLSIRGKGSYEQYF,NA,17,few,TRBV27,TRBJ2-7
TGTGCCAGTACTCACCAGGGGGCAGGTCGTACTGAAGCTTTCTTT,CASTHQGAGRTEAFF,TRBD1,15,many,TRBV19,TRBJ1-1
TGTGCCATCAGTGAGTCGGAGACTAGCTCCTACGAGCAGTACTTC,CAISESETSSYEQYF,NA,15,NA,TRBV10-3,TRBJ2-7
TGTGCCAGCAGTTACGTCCGGACAGTTATAGCAGTTGGGGAGCTGTTTTTT,CASSYVRTVIAVGELFF,NA,17,NA,TRBV6-5,TRBJ2-2
TGTGCCTGGACGTTTGGGGAGTACAATGAGCAGTTCTTC,CAWTFGEYNEQFF,NA,13,NA,TRBV30,TRBJ2-1
TGTGCCAGCAGCTTCGGTGCGGGGGGGCCAAAAGGGGCAGATACGCAGTATTTT,CASSFGAGGPKGADTQYF,TRBD2,18,NA,TRBV11-1,TRBJ2-3
TGTGCCAGCAGCGAAGGACTACTTAGATCCTACAATGAGCAGTTCTTC,CASSEGLLRSYNEQFF,NA,16,many,TRBV7-3,TRBJ2-1
TGCAGTGCTAGAGATGGGAGTGTTACTTCTAATACCTACGAGCAGTACTTC,CSARDGSVTSNTYEQYF,NA,17,many,TRBV20-1,TRBJ2-7
TGTGCCAGTACCCGGGACAGAAACTATGGCTACACCTTC,CASTRDRNYGYTF,TRBD1,13,NA,TRBV19,TRBJ1-2
TGTGCCAGCAGCGAGACCGGGACTAGCGCGAGGGAGACCCAGTACTTC,CASSETGTSARETQYF,TRBD2,16,many,TRBV27,TRBJ2-5
TGCGCCAGCAGCCAGAGGCAGGGGGCAACCGGGGAGCTGTTTTTT,CASSQRQGATGELFF,TRBD1,15,NA,TRBV5-1,TRBJ2-2
TGTGCCAGTAGTATAGATGAAGGCGACCCTCGGCATTTT,CASSIDEGDPRHF,NA,13,NA,TRBV19,TRBJ1-5
TGTGCCAGCAGTTACTCGATTCTTGTGATCGGAGAGACCCAGTACTTC,CASSYSILVIGETQYF,NA,16,many,TRBV6-5,TRBJ2-5
TGTGCCAGCAGTTTATCGGGGAACAATCAGCCCCAGCATTTT,CASSLSGNNQPQHF,NA,14,many,TRBV12-3/TRBV12-4,TRBJ1-5
TGTGCCAGCAGTTACCCTTTGGGGGGCAATGAGCAGTTCTTC,CASSYPLGGNEQFF,NA,14,NA,TRBV11-2,TRBJ2-1
TGTGCCAGCAGACCGAACCCTACGAGGGGATTGCCTGAAGCTTTCTTT,CASRPNPTRGLPEAFF,NA,16,NA,TRBV3-1,TRBJ1-1
TGTGCCAGCAGCTTAGAAATAGGAGGGCGGTTCTTC,CASSLEIGGRFF,NA,12,many,TRBV11-2,TRBJ2-1
TGTGCCAGCAGCCCCAGACAGGGAGTCGCAGATACGCAGTATTTT,CASSPRQGVADTQYF,TRBD1,15,NA,TRBV7-2,TRBJ2-3
TGTGCCATCAGTGAGTCGCAGGGGGCAAATACTGAAGCTTTCTTT,CAISESQGANTEAFF,TRBD1,15,NA,TRBV10-3,TRBJ1-1
TGTGCCAGCAGCTTAGCCAGGGGGAGAACTGAAGCTTTCTTT,CASSLARGRTEAFF,TRBD1,14,few,TRBV7-9,TRBJ1-1
TGTGCCACCAGCAGAGAGTCGGACAGGGTGGCCACTGAAGCTTTCTTT,CATSRESDRVATEAFF,TRBD1,16,NA,TRBV15,TRBJ1-1
TGTGCCACCAGTGATTTGTACAAGAACAATGAGCAGTACTTC,CATSDLYKNNEQYF,NA,14,NA,TRBV24-1,TRBJ2-7
TGTGCCATCAGTGGGACATACTCAGCCTACAATGAGCAGTTCTTC,CAISGTYSAYNEQFF,NA,15,NA,TRBV10-3,TRBJ2-1
TGTGCCATCAGTGCCGACCTATCCCCCCACGAGCAGTACTTC,CAISADLSPHEQYF,NA,14,NA,TRBV7-8,TRBJ2-7
TGTGCCAGCAGTCCCGCCTGGACAGGGGTTCCCAATCAGCCCCAGCATTTT,CASSPAWTGVPNQPQHF,TRBD1,17,NA,TRBV28,TRBJ1-5
TGTGCCTGGAGTGTTGACAGTTTATCGAACACTGAAGCTTTCTTT,CAWSVDSLSNTEAFF,NA,15,NA,TRBV30,TRBJ1-1
TGTGCCAGCAGCTTAGGTGCGGGAGGTGGTTATGAGCAGTACTTC,CASSLGAGGGYEQYF,TRBD2,15,NA,TRBV11-2,TRBJ2-7
TGCGCCAGCAGCTTGGCTGGGGAGCAGTACTTC,CASSLAGEQYF,NA,11,NA,TRBV5-1,TRBJ2-7
TGCGCCAGCAGTGCCGAAACAGGGGGCCCCATGAACACTGAAGCTTTCTTT,CASSAETGGPMNTEAFF,TRBD1,17,NA,TRBV10-1,TRBJ1-1
TGCAGTGCTAGAGATTGGGACAGCTCTAACTATGGCTACACCTTC,CSARDWDSSNYGYTF,TRBD1,15,many,TRBV20-1,TRBJ1-2